The text below deals with one T cell receptor (beta chain). Germline V gene lookup returns CDR1 SGDLS and CDR2 YYNGEE. This CDR3 is 15 amino acids long. V lost 3 bases and J 5 bases, leaving 17 bases between the germline ends. This record comes from a study of cytomegalovirus exposure and HLA in healthy donors. Sequenced by immunoSEQ multiplex PCR; TCRdb stores in-frame clones only, minus some. The data contain about 280,000 clones, roughly 85% of them seen just once; the ten biggest clones take up roughly 1%. The sample taken for sequencing was PBMCs. The sequence was collected from a woman aged 18-29 years in good health and CMV-seronegative. This chain connects TRBV9 to TRBJ1-2, with D perhaps TRBD1 (5 bases). Here the CDR3 reads CASSALGQGGYGYTF. The CDR3 region has the DNA TGTGCCAGCAGCGCCCTGGGGCAGGGAGGGTATGGCTACACCTTC.